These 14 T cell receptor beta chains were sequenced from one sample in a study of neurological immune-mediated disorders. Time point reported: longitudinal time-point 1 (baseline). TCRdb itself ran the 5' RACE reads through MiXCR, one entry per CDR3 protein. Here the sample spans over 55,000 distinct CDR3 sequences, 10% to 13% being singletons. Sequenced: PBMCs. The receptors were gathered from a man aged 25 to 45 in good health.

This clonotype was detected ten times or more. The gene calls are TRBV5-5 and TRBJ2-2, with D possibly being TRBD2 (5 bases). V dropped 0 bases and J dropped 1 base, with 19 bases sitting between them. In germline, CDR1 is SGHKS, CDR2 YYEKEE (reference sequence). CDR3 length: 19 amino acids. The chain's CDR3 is CASSLAATRTYKNTGELFF. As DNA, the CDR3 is TGTGCCAGCAGCTTGGCTGCAACTAGAACCTACAAGAACACCGGGGAGCTGTTTTTT.

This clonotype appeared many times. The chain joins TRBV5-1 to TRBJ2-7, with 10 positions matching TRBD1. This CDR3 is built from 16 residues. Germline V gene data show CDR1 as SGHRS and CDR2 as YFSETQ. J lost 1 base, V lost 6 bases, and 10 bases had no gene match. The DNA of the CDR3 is TGCGCCAGCACTACTGCCGGGACAGGGGCTTCCTACGAGCAGTACTTC. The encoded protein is CASTTAGTGASYEQYF.

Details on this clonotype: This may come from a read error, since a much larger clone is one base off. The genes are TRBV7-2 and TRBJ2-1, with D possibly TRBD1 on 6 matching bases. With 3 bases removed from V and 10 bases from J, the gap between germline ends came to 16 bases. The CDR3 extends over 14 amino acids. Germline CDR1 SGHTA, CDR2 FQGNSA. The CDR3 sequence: CASSFRDRTYEQFF. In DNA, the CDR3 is TGTGCCAGCAGCTTCAGAGACAGGACCTACGAGCAGTTCTTC. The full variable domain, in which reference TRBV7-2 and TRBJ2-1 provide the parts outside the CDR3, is GAGVSQSPSNKVTEKGKDVELRCDPISGHTALYWYRQSLGQGLEFLIYFQGNSAPDKSGLPSDRFSAERTGGSVSTLTIQRTQQEDSAVYLCASSFRDRTYEQFFGPGTRLTVL.

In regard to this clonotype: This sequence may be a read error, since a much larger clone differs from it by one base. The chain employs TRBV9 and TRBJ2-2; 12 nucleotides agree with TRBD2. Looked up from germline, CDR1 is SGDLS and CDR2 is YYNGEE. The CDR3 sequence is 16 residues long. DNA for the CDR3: TGTGCCAACAGCGGAAGCGGGACTAGCGGGTCCGGGGAGCTGTTTTTT. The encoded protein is CANSGSGTSGSGELFF.

CDR3 in amino acids: CASSQEGGWDEQYF. CDR3 DNA sequence: TGTGCCAGCAGCCAAGAAGGGGGCTGGGACGAGCAGTACTTC. The chain recombines TRBV14 with TRBJ2-7; 7 bases agree with TRBD1. There are 14 residues in the CDR3. Trimming cost V 0 bases and J 5 bases; bases outside gene matches: 4. CDR1 SGHDN and CDR2 FVKESK come from the germline V gene.

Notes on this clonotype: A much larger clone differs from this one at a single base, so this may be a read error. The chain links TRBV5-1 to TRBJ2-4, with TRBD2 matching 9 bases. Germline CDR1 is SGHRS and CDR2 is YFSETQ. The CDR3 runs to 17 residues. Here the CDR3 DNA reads TGCACCAGCAGCTTGGATGCAGCGGGAGGAAAGAAAAACATTCAGTACTTC. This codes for CTSSLDAAGGKKNIQYF.

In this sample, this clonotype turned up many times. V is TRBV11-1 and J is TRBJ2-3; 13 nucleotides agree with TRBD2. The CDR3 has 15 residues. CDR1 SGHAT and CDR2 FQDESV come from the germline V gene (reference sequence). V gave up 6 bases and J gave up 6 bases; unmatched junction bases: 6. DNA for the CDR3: TGTGCCAGCAGTCCCGGGACTAGCGGGACGGATACGCAGTATTTT. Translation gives CASSPGTSGTDTQYF.

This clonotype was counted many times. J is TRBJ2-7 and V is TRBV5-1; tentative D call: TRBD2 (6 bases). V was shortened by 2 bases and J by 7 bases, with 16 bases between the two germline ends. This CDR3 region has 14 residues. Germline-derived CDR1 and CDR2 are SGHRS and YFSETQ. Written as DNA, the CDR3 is TGCGCCAGCAGCTTAATTACGGGAGCTGATGAGCAGTACTTC. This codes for CASSLITGADEQYF.

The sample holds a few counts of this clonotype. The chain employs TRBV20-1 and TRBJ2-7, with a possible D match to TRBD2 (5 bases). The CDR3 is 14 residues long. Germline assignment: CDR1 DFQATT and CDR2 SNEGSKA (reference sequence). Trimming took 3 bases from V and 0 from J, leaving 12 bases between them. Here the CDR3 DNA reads TGCAGTGCTAGCCGAGTAGCGATCTCCTACGAGCAGTACTTC. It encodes CSASRVAISYEQYF.

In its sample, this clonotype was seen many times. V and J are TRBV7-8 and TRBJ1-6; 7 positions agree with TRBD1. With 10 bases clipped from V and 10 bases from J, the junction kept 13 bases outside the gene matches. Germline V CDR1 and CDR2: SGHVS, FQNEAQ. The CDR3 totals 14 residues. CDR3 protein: CATAQRTGPSPLHF. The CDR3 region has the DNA TGTGCCACGGCCCAGCGGACAGGCCCCTCACCCCTCCACTTT.

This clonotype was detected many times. The chain's CDR3 is CASSQDPGQGGQTQYF. Here the CDR3 DNA reads TGCGCCAGCAGCCAAGATCCCGGGCAGGGTGGACAGACCCAGTACTTC. The V call is TRBV4-1, the J call TRBJ2-5, with D possibly matching TRBD1 (5 bases). This CDR3 contains 16 residues. Trimming removed 0 bases at V and 6 bases at J, with 17 bases between. CDR1 and CDR2 from the germline V gene are MGHRA and YSYEKL.

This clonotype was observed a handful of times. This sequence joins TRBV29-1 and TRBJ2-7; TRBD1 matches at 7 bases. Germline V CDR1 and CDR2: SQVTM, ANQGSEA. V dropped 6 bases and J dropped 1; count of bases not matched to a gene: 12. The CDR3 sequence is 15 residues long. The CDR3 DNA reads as TGCAGCGTCCGCCCCGACAGGGTTACGTCCTACGAGCAGTACTTC. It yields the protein CSVRPDRVTSYEQYF.

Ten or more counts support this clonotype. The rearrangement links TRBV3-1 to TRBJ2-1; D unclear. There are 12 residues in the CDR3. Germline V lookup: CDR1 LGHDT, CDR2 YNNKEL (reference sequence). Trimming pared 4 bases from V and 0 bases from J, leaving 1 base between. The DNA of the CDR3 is TGTGCCAGCAGCCTCTCCTACAATGAGCAGTTCTTC. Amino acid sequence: CASSLSYNEQFF.

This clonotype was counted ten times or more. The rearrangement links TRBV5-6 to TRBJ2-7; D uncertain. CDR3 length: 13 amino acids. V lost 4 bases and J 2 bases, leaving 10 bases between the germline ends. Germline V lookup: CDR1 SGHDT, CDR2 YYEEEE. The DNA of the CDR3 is TGTGCCAGCAGCCTTAAATCACCCTACGAGCAGTACTTC. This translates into CASSLKSPYEQYF.